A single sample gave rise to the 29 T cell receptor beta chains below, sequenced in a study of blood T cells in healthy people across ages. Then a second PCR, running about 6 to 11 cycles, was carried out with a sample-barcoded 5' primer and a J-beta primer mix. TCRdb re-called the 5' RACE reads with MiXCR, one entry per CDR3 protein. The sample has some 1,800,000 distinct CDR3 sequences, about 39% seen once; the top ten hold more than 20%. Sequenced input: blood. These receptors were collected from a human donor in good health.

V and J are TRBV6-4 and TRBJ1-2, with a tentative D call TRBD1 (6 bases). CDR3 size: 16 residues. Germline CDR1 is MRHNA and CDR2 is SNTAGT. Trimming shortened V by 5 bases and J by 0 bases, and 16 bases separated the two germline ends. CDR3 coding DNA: TGTGCCAGCAGTCCTCTTCCGGGACAAGCTAACTATGGCTACACCTTC. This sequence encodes CASSPLPGQANYGYTF.

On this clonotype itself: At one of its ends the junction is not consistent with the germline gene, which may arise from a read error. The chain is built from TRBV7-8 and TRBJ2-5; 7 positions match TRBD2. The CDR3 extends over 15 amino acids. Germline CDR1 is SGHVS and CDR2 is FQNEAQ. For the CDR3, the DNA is TGTGCCAGCAGCTTTGGGGGGGTTAACCAGGAGACCCAGTACTTC. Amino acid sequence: CASSFGGVNQETQYF.

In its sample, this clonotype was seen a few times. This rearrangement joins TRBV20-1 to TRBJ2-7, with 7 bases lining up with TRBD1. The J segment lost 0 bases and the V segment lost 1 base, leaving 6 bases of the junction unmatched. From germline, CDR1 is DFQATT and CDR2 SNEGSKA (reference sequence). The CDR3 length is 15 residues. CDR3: CSARGRDSYSYEQYF. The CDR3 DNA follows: TGCAGTGCTAGAGGTCGGGACAGTTACTCCTACGAGCAGTACTTC.

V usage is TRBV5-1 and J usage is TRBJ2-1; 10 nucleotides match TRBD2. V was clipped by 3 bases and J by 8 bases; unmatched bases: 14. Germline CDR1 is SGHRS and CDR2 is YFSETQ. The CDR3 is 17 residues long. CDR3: CASSSGGTSVTPDEQFF. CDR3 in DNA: TGCGCCAGCAGCTCCGGAGGGACTAGCGTTACCCCGGATGAGCAGTTCTTC.

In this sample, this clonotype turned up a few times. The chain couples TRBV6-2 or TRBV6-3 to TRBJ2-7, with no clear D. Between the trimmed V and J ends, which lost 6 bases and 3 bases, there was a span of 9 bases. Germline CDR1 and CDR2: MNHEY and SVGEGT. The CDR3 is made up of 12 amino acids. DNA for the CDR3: TGTGCCAGCAGCCCACCAATCTACGAGCAGTACTTC. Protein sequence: CASSPPIYEQYF.

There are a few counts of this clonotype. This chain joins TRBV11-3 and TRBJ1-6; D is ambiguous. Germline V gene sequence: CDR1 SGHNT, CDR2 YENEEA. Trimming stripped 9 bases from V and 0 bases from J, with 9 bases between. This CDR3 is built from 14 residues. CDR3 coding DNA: TGTGCCAGTAGTTTCATCTCCTATAATTCACCCCTCCACTTT. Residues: CASSFISYNSPLHF.

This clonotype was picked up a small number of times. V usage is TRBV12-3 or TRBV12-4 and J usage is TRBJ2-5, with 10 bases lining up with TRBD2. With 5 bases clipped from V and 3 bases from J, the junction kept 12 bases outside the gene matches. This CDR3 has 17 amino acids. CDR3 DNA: TGTGCCAGCAGTCCCTCCTCCCTAGCGGGGGCTGAAGAGACCCAGTACTTC. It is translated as CASSPSSLAGAEETQYF.

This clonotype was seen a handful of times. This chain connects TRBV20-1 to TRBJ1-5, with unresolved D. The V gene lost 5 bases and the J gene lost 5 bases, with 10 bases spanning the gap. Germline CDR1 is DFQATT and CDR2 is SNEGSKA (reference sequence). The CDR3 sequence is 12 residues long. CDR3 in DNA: TGCAGTGCTTCGAGTGGGTATCAGCCCCAGCATTTT. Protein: CSASSGYQPQHF.

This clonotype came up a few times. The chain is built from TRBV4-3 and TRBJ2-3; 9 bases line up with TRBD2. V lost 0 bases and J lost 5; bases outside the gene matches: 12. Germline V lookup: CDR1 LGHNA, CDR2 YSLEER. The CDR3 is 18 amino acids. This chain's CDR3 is CASSQDEAGTSMEDTQYF. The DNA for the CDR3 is TGCGCCAGCAGCCAAGATGAGGCCGGGACTAGCATGGAAGATACGCAGTATTTT.

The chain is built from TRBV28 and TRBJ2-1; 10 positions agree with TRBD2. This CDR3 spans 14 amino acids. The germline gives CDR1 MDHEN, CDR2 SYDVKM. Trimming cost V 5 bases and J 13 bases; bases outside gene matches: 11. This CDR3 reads CASSPEFKRGGQFF. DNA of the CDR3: TGTGCCAGCAGTCCAGAATTCAAGCGGGGGGGTCAGTTCTTC.

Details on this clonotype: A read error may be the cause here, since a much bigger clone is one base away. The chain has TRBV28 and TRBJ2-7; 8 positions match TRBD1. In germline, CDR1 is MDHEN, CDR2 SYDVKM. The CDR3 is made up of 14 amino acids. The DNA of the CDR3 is TGTGCCAGCGGCGGACAGGGCCACTCCTGCGAGCAGTACTTC. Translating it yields CASGGQGHSCEQYF.

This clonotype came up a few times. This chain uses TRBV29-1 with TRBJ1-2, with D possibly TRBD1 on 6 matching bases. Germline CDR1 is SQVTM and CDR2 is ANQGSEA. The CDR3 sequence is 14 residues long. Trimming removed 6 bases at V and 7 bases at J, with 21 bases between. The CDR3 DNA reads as TGCAGCGTCGCCCCTCGACAGGTTAAGTCTGGCTACACCTTC. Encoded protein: CSVAPRQVKSGYTF.

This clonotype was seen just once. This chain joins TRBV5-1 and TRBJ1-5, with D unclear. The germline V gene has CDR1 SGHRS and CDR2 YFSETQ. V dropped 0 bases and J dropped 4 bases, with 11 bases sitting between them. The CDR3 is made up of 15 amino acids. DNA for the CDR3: TGCGCCAGCAGCTTGGCAGGACTGACTAATCAGCCCCAGCATTTT. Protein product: CASSLAGLTNQPQHF.

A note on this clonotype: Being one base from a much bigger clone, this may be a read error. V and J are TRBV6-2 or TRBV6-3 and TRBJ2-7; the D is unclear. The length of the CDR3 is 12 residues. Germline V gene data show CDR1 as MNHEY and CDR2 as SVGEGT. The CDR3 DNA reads TGTGCCAGTAACGACCTGGCCTACGAGCGGTACTTC. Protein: CASNDLAYERYF.

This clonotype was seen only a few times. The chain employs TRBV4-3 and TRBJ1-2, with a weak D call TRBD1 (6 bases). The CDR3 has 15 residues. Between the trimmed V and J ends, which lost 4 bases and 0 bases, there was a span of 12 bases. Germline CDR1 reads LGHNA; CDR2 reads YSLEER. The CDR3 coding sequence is TGCGCCAGCAGCCCCTCCTGGGGGCCTAACTATGGCTACACCTTC. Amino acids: CASSPSWGPNYGYTF.

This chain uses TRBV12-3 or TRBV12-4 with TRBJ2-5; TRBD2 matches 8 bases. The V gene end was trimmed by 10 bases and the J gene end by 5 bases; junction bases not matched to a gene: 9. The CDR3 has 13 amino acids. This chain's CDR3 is CANKVSGVETQYF. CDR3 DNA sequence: TGTGCCAACAAGGTTAGCGGGGTGGAGACCCAGTACTTC.

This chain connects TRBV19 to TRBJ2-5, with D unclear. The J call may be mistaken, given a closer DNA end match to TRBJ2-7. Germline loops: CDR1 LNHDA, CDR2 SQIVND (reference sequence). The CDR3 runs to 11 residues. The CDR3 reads CASGFQDEQYF. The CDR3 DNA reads TGTGCCAGTGGGTTTCAGGACGAGCAGTACTTC.

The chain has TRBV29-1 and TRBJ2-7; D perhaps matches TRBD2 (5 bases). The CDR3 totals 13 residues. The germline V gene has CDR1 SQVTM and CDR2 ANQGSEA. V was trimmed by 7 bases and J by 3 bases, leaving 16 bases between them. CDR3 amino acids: CSAGETAVYEQYF. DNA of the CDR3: TGCAGCGCTGGGGAGACTGCCGTCTACGAGCAGTACTTC.

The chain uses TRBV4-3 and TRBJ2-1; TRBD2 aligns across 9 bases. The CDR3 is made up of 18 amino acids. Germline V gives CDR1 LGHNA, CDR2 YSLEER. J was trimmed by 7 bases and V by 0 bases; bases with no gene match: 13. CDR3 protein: CASSQEVIGGGARNEQFF. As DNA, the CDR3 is TGCGCCAGCAGCCAAGAGGTGATTGGCGGGGGGGCTCGAAATGAGCAGTTCTTC.

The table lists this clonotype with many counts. The CDR3 region has the DNA TGTGCCAGCACCCCGACTAGCGGGGGGGCGGAGACCCAGTACTTC. This sequence encodes CASTPTSGGAETQYF. The chain couples TRBV6-2 or TRBV6-3 to TRBJ2-5; 14 bases agree with TRBD2. Germline V CDR1 and CDR2: MNHEY, SVGEGT. This CDR3 region has 15 residues. The V gene end was trimmed by 7 bases and the J gene end by 5 bases; junction bases not matched to a gene: 6.

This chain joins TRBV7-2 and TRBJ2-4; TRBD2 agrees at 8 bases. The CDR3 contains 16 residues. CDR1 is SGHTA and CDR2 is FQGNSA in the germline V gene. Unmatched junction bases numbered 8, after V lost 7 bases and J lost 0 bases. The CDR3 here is CASTLTGGLAKNIQYF. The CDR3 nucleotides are TGTGCCAGCACCCTTACGGGGGGGCTAGCCAAAAACATTCAGTACTTC.

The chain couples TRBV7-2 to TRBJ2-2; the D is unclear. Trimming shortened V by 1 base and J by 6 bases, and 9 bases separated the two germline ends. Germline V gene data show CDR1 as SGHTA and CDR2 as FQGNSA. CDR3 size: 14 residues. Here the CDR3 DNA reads TGTGCCAGCAGCTTAGACGCTAGTCCCGGGGAGCTGTTTTTT. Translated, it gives CASSLDASPGELFF.

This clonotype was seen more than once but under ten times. CDR3 bases: TGTGCCAGCAGCTTAGGCAGTAGCTACACCTTC. Its translation is CASSLGSSYTF. The chain employs TRBV7-9 and TRBJ1-2, with unresolved D. There are 11 residues in the CDR3. V was pared by 1 base and J by 9 bases, with 6 bases between. The germline CDR1 and CDR2 sequences are SEHNR and FQNEAQ (reference sequence). The whole variable domain, filled in from reference TRBV7-9 and TRBJ1-2, reads DTGVSQNPRHKITKRGQNVTFRCDPISEHNRLYWYRQTLGQGPEFLTYFQNEAQLEKSRLLSDRFSAERPKGSFSTLEIQRTEQGDSAMYLCASSLGSSYTFGSGTRLTVV.

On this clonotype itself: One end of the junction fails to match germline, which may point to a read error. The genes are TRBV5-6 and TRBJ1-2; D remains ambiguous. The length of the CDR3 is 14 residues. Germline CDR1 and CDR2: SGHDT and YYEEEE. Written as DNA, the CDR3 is TGTACCAGCAGCTTGGGCAGGTTTACCTATGGCTACACCTTC. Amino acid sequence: CTSSLGRFTYGYTF.

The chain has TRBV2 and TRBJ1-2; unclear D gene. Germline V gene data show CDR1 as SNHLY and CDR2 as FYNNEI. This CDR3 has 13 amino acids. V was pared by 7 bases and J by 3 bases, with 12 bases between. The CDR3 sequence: CASTRESDYGYTF. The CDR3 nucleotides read TGTGCCAGCACCCGGGAGTCGGACTATGGCTACACCTTC.

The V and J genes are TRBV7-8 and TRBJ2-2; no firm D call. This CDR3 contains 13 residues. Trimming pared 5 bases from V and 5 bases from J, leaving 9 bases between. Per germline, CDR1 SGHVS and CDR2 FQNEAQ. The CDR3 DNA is TGTGCCAGCAGCCTTTATCCGACCGGGGAGCTGTTTTTT. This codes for CASSLYPTGELFF.

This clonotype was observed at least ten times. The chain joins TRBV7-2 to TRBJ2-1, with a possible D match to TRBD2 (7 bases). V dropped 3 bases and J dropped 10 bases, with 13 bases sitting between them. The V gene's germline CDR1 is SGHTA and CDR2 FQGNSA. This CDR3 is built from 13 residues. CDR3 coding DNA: TGTGCCAGCAGCTTGAGGGGGAGGGCAGAGCAGTTCTTC. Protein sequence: CASSLRGRAEQFF.

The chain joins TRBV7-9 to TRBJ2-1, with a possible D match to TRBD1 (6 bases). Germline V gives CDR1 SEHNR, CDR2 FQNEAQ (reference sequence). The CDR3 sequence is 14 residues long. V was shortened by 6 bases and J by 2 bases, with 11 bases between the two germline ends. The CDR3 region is CASRTRGTYNEQFF. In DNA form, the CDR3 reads TGTGCCAGCAGAACCAGGGGAACCTACAATGAGCAGTTCTTC.

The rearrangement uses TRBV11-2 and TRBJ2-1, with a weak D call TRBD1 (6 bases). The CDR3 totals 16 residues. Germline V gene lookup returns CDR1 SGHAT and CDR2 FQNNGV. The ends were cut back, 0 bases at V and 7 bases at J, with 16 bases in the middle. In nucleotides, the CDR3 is TGTGCCAGCAGCTTAGATGCAGGGGCGAGCCGTAATGAGCAGTTCTTC. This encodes CASSLDAGASRNEQFF. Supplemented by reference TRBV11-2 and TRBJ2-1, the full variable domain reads EAGVAQSPRYKIIEKRQSVAFWCNPISGHATLYWYQQILGQGPKLLIQFQNNGVVDDSQLPKDRFSAERLKGVDSTLKIQPAKLEDSAVYLCASSLDAGASRNEQFFGPGTRLTVL.